The next 6 T cell receptor beta chains were all read from a single sample in a study of cytomegalovirus exposure and HLA in healthy donors. Primers for the PCR totalled 60 Vbeta and 13 Jbeta. Data came from immunoSEQ multiplex PCR; TCRdb stores just in-frame clones and leaves some out. This repertoire shows some 130,000 clones, approximately 80% found once; its top ten account for over 1%. Sequencing was done on a sample of PBMCs. These receptors all come from a male donor in good health and CMV-seropositive.

This chain uses TRBV7-8 with TRBJ1-5, with 8 bases identical to TRBD1. Trimming removed 4 bases from V and 5 bases from J; junction bases left unmatched: 4. CDR1 and CDR2 from the germline V gene are SGHVS and FQNEAQ. The CDR3 is 14 amino acids. As DNA, the CDR3 is TGTGCCAGCAGCTCTGGACAGGGTGATCAGCCCCAGCATTTT. Translated: CASSSGQGDQPQHF.

The V call is TRBV29-1, the J call TRBJ2-7, with D perhaps TRBD2 (6 bases). This CDR3 has 13 amino acids. Per germline, CDR1 SQVTM and CDR2 ANQGSEA. V lost 3 bases and J lost 1, with 10 bases in between. CDR3 loop: CSVDGGLSYEQYF. For the CDR3, the DNA is TGCAGCGTTGACGGGGGATTGTCCTACGAGCAGTACTTC.

The rearrangement links TRBV6-1 to TRBJ1-2, with TRBD1 identical over 7 bases. Germline CDR1 and CDR2: MNHNS and SASEGT. CDR3 length: 12 residues. J was trimmed by 5 bases and V by 11 bases; bases with no gene match: 8. This CDR3 reads CALGQQGYGYTF. CDR3 coding DNA: TGTGCCCTGGGACAGCAAGGGTATGGCTACACCTTC.

The CDR3 coding sequence is TGTGCCAGCAGCGTAGACGGGACATCGAAGGATGAGCAGTTCTTC. This gives the protein CASSVDGTSKDEQFF. The gene calls are TRBV9 and TRBJ2-1; D is possibly TRBD1 (6 bases). Trimming shortened V by 0 bases and J by 8 bases, and 15 bases separated the two germline ends. The CDR3 is 15 residues long. Germline assignment: CDR1 SGDLS and CDR2 YYNGEE.

The V and J genes are TRBV19 and TRBJ2-1; TRBD2 is a possible D gene (6 bases). There are 12 residues in the CDR3. With 7 bases removed from V and 9 bases from J, the gap between germline ends came to 13 bases. Germline values: CDR1 LNHDA, CDR2 SQIVND (reference sequence). CDR3 sequence reads: CASTETSSEQFF. The CDR3 DNA reads as TGTGCCAGTACCGAGACTAGTTCTGAGCAGTTCTTC.

The sample holds a few counts of this clone. The gene calls are TRBV18 and TRBJ2-5; 10 positions match TRBD1. The junction had 3 bases not matched to a gene; V was cut back by 6 bases and J by 5 bases. CDR3 size: 13 residues. Germline CDR1 is KGHSH and CDR2 is LQKENI. CDR3 nucleotides: TGTGCCAGCTCGCGGACAGGGGGGGAGACCCAGTACTTC. Translating gives CASSRTGGETQYF.